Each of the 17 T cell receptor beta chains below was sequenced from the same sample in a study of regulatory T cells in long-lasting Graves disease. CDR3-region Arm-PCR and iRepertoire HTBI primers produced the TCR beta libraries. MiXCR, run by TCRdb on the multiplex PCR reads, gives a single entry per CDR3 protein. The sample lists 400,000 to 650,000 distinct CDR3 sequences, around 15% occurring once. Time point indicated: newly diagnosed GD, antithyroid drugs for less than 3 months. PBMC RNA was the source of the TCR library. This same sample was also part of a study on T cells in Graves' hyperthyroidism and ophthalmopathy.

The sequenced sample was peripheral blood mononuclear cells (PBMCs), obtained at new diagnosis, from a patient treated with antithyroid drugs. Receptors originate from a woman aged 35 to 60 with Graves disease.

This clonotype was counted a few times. CDR3 sequence (DNA): TGTGCCAGCAGTGAATATGCCGGAGGGGAATTCTATGGCTACACCTTC. Its protein is CASSEYAGGEFYGYTF. The chain employs TRBV6-1 and TRBJ1-2; a possible D gene is TRBD1 (5 bases). The CDR3 extends over 16 amino acids. V was pared by 2 bases and J by 4 bases, with 17 bases between. CDR1 is MNHNS and CDR2 is SASEGT in the germline V gene.

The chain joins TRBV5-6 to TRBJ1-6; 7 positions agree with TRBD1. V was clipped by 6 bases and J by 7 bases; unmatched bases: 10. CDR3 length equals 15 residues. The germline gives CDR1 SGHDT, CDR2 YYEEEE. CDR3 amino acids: CASTAEPGGNSPLHF. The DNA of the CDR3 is TGTGCCAGCACCGCAGAACCAGGGGGGAATTCACCCCTCCACTTT.

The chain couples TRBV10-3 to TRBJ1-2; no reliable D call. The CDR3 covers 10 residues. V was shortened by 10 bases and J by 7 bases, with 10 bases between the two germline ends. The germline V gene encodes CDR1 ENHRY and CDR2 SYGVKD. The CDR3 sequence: CATGSGGYTF. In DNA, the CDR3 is TGTGCCACTGGGTCAGGTGGCTACACCTTC.

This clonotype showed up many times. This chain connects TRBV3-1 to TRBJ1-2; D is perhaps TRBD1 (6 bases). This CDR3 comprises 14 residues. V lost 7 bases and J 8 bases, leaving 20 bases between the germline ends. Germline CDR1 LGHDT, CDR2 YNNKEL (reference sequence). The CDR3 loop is CASNPSTGSRGYTF. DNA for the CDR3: TGTGCCAGCAATCCTAGTACAGGGTCAAGAGGCTACACCTTC.

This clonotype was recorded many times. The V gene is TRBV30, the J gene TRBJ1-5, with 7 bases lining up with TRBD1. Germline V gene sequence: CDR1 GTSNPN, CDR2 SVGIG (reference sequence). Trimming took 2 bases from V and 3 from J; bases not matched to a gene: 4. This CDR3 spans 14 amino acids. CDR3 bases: TGTGCCTGGAGTAAGGGACAGTTCAATCAGCCCCAGCATTTT. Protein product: CAWSKGQFNQPQHF. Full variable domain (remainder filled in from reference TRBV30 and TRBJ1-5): SQTIHQWPATLVQPVGSPLSLECTVEGTSNPNLYWYRQAAGRGLQLLFYSVGIGQISSEVPQNLSASRPQDRQFILSSKKLLLSDSGFYLCAWSKGQFNQPQHFGDGTRLSIL.

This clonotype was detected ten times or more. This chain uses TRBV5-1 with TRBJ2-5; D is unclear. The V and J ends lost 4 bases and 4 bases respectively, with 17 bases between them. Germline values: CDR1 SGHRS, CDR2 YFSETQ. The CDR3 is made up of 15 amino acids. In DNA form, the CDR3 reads TGCGCCAGCAGCCCCACGGAAGGGAATGGAGAGACCCAGTACTTC. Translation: CASSPTEGNGETQYF.

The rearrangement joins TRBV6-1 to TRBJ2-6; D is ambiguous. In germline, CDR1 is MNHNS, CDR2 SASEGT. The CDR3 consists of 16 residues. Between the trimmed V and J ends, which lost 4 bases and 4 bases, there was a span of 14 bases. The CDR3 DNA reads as TGTGCCAGCAGTGCCTTCCCAGGTTCCGGGGCCAACGTCCTGACTTTC. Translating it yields CASSAFPGSGANVLTF.

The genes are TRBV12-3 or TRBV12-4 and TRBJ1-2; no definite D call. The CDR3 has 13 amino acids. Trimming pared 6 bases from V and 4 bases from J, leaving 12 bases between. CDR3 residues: CASSQWPAYGYTF. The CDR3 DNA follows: TGTGCCAGCAGCCAATGGCCTGCCTATGGCTACACCTTC.

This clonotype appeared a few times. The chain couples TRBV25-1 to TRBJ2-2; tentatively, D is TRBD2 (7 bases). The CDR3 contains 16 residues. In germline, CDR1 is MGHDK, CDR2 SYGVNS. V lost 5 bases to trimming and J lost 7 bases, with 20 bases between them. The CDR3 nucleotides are TGTGCCAGCAGTCCCCTCGACGGGGGGCCTAGCGGGGAGCTGTTTTTT. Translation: CASSPLDGGPSGELFF.

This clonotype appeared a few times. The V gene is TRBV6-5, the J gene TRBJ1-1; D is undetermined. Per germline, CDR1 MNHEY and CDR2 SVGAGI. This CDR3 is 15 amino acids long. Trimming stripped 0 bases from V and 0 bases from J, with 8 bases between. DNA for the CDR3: TGTGCCAGCAGTTACTCATCCGCGGTGAACACTGAAGCTTTCTTT. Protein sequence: CASSYSSAVNTEAFF.

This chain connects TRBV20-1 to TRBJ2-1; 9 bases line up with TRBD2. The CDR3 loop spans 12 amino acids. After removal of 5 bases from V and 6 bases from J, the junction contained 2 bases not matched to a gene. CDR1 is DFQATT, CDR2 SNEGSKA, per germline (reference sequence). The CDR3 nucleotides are TGCAGTGCTTTGACTAGCGGCAATGAGCAGTTCTTC. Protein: CSALTSGNEQFF.

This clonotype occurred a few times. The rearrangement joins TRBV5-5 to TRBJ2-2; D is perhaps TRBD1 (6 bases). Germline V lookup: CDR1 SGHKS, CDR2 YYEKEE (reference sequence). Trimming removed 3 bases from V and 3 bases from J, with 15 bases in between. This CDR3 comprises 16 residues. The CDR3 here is CASSSWGQGYTGELFF. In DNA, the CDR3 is TGTGCCAGCAGCTCCTGGGGGCAGGGATACACCGGGGAGCTGTTTTTT. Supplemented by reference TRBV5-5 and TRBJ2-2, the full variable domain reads DAGVTQSPTHLIKTRGQQVTLRCSPISGHKSVSWYQQVLGQGPQFIFQYYEKEERGRGNFPDRFSARQFPNYSSELNVNALLLGDSALYLCASSSWGQGYTGELFFGEGSRLTVL.

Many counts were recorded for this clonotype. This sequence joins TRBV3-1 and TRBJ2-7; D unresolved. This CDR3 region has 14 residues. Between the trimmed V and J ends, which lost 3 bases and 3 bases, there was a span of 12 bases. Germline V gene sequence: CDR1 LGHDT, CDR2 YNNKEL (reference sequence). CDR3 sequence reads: CASSQLDSRYEQYF. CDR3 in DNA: TGTGCCAGCAGCCAGCTGGATTCGCGCTACGAGCAGTACTTC.

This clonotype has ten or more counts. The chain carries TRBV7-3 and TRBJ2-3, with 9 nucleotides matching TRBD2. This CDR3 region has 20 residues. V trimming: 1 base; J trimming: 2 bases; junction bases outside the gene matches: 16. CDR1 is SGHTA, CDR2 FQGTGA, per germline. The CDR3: CASSLIGVASGETTTDTQYF. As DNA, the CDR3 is TGTGCCAGCAGCTTAATTGGCGTTGCTAGCGGGGAAACCACCACAGATACGCAGTATTTT.

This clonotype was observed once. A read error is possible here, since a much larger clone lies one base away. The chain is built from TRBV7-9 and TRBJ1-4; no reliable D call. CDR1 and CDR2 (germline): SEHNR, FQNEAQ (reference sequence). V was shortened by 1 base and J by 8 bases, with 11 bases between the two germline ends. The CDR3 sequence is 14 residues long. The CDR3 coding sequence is TGTGCCAGCAGCTTAGGGTCGGCCAAAGAAAAACTGTTTTTT. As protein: CASSLGSAKEKLFF.

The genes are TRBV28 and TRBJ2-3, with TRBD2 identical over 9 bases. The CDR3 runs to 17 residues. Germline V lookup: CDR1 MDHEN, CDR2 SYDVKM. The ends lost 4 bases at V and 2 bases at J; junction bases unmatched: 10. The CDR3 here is CASSSPYRLADTDTQYF. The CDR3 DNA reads TGTGCCAGCAGTTCACCCTACCGACTAGCGGACACAGATACGCAGTATTTT.

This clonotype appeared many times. The chain's CDR3 is CASSQKGDQETQYF. The CDR3 DNA reads as TGTGCCAGCAGCCAAAAGGGGGACCAAGAGACCCAGTACTTC. The chain recombines TRBV7-3 with TRBJ2-5; maybe TRBD1 (6 bases). CDR3 length: 14 residues. The germline V and J ends were trimmed by 5 bases and 0 bases, with 10 bases remaining between them. The germline V gene has CDR1 SGHTA and CDR2 FQGTGA.